Detailed here is one TCR beta chain. The antigen remains unidentified. The data belong to a study of a mutant IDH1 vaccine in newly diagnosed glioma. Study at large: Investigators started vaccination 4-6 weeks after radiotherapy alone, or with temozolomide cycles.

Time point of the sample: week 47, end of study. The content of each vaccine dose was 300 ug of mutant IDH1 20-mer peptide, and topical imiquimod accompanied it. Patients had eight vaccinations, in weeks 1, 3, 5, 7, 11, 15, 19 and 23. The germline V gene has CDR1 SGHRS and CDR2 YFSETQ. V trimming: 0 bases; J trimming: 2 bases; junction bases outside the gene matches: 3. The CDR3 length is 15 residues. The repertoire was sequenced with immunoSEQ multiplex PCR; TCRdb's copy has only in-frame clones and lacks some. The sample records around 100,000 clones, roughly 86% being singletons. This TCR came from a woman between 45 and 60 years old with glioma. V and J are TRBV5-1 and TRBJ2-3, with 7 positions matching TRBD2. Sequenced material: PBMCs, taken from a glioma patient whose treatment included an IDH1 peptide vaccine. CDR3 sequence (DNA): TGCGCCAGCAGCTTGGTCAGCGGGAACACAGATACGCAGTATTTT. Translating gives CASSLVSGNTDTQYF. Full variable domain (remainder filled in from reference TRBV5-1 and TRBJ2-3): KAGVTQTPRYLIKTRGQQVTLSCSPISGHRSVSWYQQTPGQGLQFLFEYFSETQRNKGNFPGRFSGRQFSNSRSEMNVSTLELGDSALYLCASSLVSGNTDTQYFGPGTRLTVL.